The present T cell receptor beta chain was sequenced within a study of blood T cell repertoires in COVID-19. Turning to the study itself: Material from acute and convalescent COVID-19 was sourced from the United States, Italy and Spain. T cells, B-cell-depleted T cells, or PBMCs supplied cDNA or gDNA.

In the original workflow: Reference gene primers were amplified, and this amplification served to estimate nucleated cell counts. Assay used: immunoSEQ multiplex PCR; TCRdb lists only in-frame clones, some missing. The V and J calls and clone size come from that table; D and trimming were worked out from the DNA. The sample carries 70,000 to 85,000 clones, about four fifths recorded once. Germline CDR1 and CDR2: WSHSY and SAAADI. The CDR3 totals 15 residues. Deletions cut 4 bases from V and 4 bases from J, with 16 bases between. The TCR sequence derives from a human donor in a cohort sampled during active COVID-19. What was sequenced was peripheral blood. The rearrangement uses TRBV10-2 and TRBJ1-2; D possibly corresponds to TRBD1 (5 bases). CDR3 nucleotide sequence: TGCGCCAGCAGTGTGTCTCGGGGGTCGGGCTATGGCTACACCTTC. It yields the protein CASSVSRGSGYGYTF.